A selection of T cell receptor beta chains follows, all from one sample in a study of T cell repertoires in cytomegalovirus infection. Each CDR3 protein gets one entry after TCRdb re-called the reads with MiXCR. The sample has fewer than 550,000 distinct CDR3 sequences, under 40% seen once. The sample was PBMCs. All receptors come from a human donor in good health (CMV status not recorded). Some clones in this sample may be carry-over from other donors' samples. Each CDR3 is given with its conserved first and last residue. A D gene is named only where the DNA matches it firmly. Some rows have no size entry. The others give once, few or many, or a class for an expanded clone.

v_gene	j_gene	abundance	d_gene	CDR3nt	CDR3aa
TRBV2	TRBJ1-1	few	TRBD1	TGTGCCACAGGACAGGGTATGAACACTGAAGCTTTCTTT	CATGQGMNTEAFF
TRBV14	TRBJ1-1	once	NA	TGTGCCAGCAGCCAAGACAGGGTGAGTGCGGCTTTCTTT	CASSQDRVSAAFF
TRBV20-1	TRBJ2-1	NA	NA	TGCAGTGCTATACCCCCCCGCCCGACGGAACAGTTCTTC	CSAIPPRPTEQFF
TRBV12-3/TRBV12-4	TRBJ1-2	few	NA	TGTGCCAGCAGTTTCGAGGGTATCAGTTATGGCTACACCTTC	CASSFEGISYGYTF
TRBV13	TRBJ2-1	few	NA	TGTGCCAGCAGCCCCCGGGTGTCCTACAATGAGCAGTTCTTC	CASSPRVSYNEQFF
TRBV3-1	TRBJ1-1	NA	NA	TGTGCCAGCAGCCAAGTAGCTGGGAGCACTGAAGCTTTCTTT	CASSQVAGSTEAFF
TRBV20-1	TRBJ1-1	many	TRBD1	TGCAGTGCTAGAGATTGGAGGGGGCGTCGGAACACTGAAGCTTTCTTT	CSARDWRGRRNTEAFF
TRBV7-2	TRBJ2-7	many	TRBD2	TGTGCCAGCAGCCTCACCGGGACTAGCGGCTCCTACGAGCAGTACTTC	CASSLTGTSGSYEQYF
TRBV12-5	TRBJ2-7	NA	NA	TGTGCTAGTGGTTTGGCACGTGAATCTGACAGGCGATTCTACGAGCAGTACTTC	CASGLARESDRRFYEQYF
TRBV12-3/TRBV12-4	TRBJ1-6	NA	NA	TGTGCCAGCAGTTTTAAGGGATCGGAGTCACCCCTCCACTTT	CASSFKGSESPLHF
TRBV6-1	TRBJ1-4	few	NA	TGTGCCAGCAGTGAACGGGAGACGATTAATGAAAAACTGTTTTTT	CASSERETINEKLFF
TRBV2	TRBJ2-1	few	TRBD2	TGTGCCAGCAGCGCCATGACTAGCGGGGGGGAGCAGTTCTTC	CASSAMTSGGEQFF
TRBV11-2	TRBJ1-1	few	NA	TGTGCCAGCAGCCCCTCGGGGGGAAAGGTTATGAACACTGAAGCTTTCTTT	CASSPSGGKVMNTEAFF
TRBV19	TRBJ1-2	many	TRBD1	TGTGCCAGTAGCCCGACCGGGACAGGGGCTGGCTATGGCTACACCTTC	CASSPTGTGAGYGYTF
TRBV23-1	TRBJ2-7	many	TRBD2	TGCGCCAGCAGTCCGGCGGGGGGCTACGAGCAGTACTTC	CASSPAGGYEQYF
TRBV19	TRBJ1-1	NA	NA	TGTGCCAGTAGTCCACCAGGCCGGAACACTGAAGCTTTCTTT	CASSPPGRNTEAFF
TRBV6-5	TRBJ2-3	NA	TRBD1	TGTGCCAGCAGTTACTCGCCAGGGGGCTTAACAGATACGCAGTATTTT	CASSYSPGGLTDTQYF
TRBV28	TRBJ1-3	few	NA	TGTGCCAGCAGTCCCCGGGGGGCTGACTCTGGAAACACCATATATTTT	CASSPRGADSGNTIYF
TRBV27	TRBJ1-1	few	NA	TGTGCCAGCAGTTTACCCGGCAGGGAGAGGACTGAAGCTTTCTTT	CASSLPGRERTEAFF
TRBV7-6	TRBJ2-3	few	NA	TGTGCCAGCAGCTTCTTGGGTGCCGGCACAGATACGCAGTATTTT	CASSFLGAGTDTQYF
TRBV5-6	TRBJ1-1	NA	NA	TGTGCCAGCAGCCCTTGGATCCCAAACGTGGTGGGGTTGAACACTGAAGCTTTCTTT	CASSPWIPNVVGLNTEAFF
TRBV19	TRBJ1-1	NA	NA	TGTGCCAGTAGTCTTCGGTTGGGTTCGGGCACTGAAGCTTTCTTT	CASSLRLGSGTEAFF
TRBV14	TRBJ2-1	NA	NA	TGTGCCAGCAGCCAAGGCCGGGACCCCTACAATGAGCAGTTCTTC	CASSQGRDPYNEQFF
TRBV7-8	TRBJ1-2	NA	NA	TGTGCCAGCAGCTACAACTTAGACAGGCCGACTTATGGCTACACCTTC	CASSYNLDRPTYGYTF
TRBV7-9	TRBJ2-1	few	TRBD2	TGTGCCAGCAGCCCCCCCTCGACTAGCGGGGGGGGGGGGGAGCAGTTCTTC	CASSPPSTSGGGGEQFF
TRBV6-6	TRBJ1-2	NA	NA	TGTGCCAGCAGTTACTTCCGGGACCTCTATGGCTACACCTTC	CASSYFRDLYGYTF
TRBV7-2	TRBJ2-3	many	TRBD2	TGTGCCAGCAGCGCTACTAGCGGGGGGTCTGATACGCAGTATTTT	CASSATSGGSDTQYF
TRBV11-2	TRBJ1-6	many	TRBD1	TGTGCCAGCAGCTTGGGACAGGGATATAATTCACCCCTCCACTTT	CASSLGQGYNSPLHF
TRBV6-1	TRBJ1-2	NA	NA	TGTGCCAGCAGTGAAGTGGTGTGGCAAGGCTACACCTTC	CASSEVVWQGYTF
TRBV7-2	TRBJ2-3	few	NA	TGTGCCAGCATGCAGGGGCGCGCAGATACGCAGTATTTT	CASMQGRADTQYF
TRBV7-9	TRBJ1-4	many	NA	TGTGCCAGCGCACGCCTGGGTTCAACTAATGAAAAACTGTTTTTT	CASARLGSTNEKLFF
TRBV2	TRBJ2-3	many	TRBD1	TGTGCCAGCAGTGAAGACAGGGGGCGGACAGATACGCAGTATTTT	CASSEDRGRTDTQYF
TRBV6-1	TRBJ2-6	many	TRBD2	TGTGCCAGCACCATAAGCGGGGGTGGTGGGGCCAACGTCCTGACTTTC	CASTISGGGGANVLTF
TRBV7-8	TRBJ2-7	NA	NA	TGTGCCAGCAGCCCGAACCCCCGGGACGTGAACGGGTACTTC	CASSPNPRDVNGYF
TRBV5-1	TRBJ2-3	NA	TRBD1	TGCGCCAGCAGCTACCGGGACAGGGCGCACACAGATACGCAGTATTTT	CASSYRDRAHTDTQYF
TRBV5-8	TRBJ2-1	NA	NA	TGTGCCAGCAGCCTCTTAGGAGCAGATAACTCCTACAATGAGCAGTTCTTC	CASSLLGADNSYNEQFF
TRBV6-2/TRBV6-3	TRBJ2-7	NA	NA	TGTGCCAGCAGTTGGGGAGTCTACGAGCAGTACTTC	CASSWGVYEQYF
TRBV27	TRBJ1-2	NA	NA	TGTGCCAGCAGCCAATTGGCGGGACTAGTCTATTTCTACACCTTC	CASSQLAGLVYFYTF
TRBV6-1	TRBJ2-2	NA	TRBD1	TGTGCCAGCAGAGCTGAGCCGCCGGGACAGAGGGCCGGGGAGCTGTTTTTT	CASRAEPPGQRAGELFF
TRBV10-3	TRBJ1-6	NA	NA	TGTGCCATCAGTGACCGGGCCACGGGGTCACCCCTCCACTTT	CAISDRATGSPLHF
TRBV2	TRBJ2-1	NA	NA	TGTGCCAGCAGCGCACAGAGCTTTTCCTACAATGAGCAGTTCTTC	CASSAQSFSYNEQFF
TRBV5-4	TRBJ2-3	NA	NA	TGTGCCAGCAGCTCGGACATCCCTAGCACAGATACGCAGTATTTT	CASSSDIPSTDTQYF
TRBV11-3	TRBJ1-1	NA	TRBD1	TGTGCCAGCAGCTCGGCTCCTTCGACAGGGGGCCGCACTGAAGCTTTCTTT	CASSSAPSTGGRTEAFF
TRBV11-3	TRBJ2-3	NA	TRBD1	TGTGCCAGCAGCCACGGACAGGACACAGATACGCAGTATTTT	CASSHGQDTDTQYF
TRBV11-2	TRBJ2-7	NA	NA	TGTGCCAGCAGCCTAGGACTGAGTGGCGTAAACGATCAGTACTTC	CASSLGLSGVNDQYF
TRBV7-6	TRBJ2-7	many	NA	TGTGCCAGCAAGAAAGCAATCGCCGGCGACGAGCAGTACTTC	CASKKAIAGDEQYF
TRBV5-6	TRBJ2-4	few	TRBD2	TGTGCCAGCAGCCCACGGGAGGCGGGGGGTTGGATCATGGACATTCAGTACTTC	CASSPREAGGWIMDIQYF
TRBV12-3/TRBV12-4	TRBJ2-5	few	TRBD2	TGTGCCAGCAGTTTGAGCCGGGGGGGGTACCAAGAGACCCAGTACTTC	CASSLSRGGYQETQYF
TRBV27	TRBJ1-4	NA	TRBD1	TGTGCCAGCAGTCCCGGGACAGGGATGATTGATGAAAAACTGTTTTTT	CASSPGTGMIDEKLFF
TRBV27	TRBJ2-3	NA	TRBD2	TGTGCCAGCACCTTGACTAGCGGGGGGATCGATACGCAGTATTTT	CASTLTSGGIDTQYF
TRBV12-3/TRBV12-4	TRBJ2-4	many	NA	TGTGCCAGCAGAGGCAGGGGTATAGGAGCCAAAAACATTCAGTACTTC	CASRGRGIGAKNIQYF
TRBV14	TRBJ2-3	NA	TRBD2	TGTGCCAGCAGCCACCTCGGGACTAGCGGTACTACCACAGATACGCAGTATTTT	CASSHLGTSGTTTDTQYF